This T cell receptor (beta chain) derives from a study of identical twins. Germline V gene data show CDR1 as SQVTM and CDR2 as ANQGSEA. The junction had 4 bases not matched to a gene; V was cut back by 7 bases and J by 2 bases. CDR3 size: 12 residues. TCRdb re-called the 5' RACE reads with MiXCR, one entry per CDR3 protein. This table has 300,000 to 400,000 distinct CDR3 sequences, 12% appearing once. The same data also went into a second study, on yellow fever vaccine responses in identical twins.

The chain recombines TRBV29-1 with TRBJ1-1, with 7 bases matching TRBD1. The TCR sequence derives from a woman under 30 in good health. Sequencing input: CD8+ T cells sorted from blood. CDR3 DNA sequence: TGCAGCGCGGGACAGTACAACACTGAAGCTTTCTTT. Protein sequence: CSAGQYNTEAFF.